This T cell receptor (beta chain) was identified during a study of shared clonotypes between healthy human individuals. CD45RO-negative, CCR7-positively selected cells formed the naive CD8 fraction, excluding terminally differentiated effector memory CD45RA+ cells. Each of the donors was a healthy adult who was HIV-negative and had not had a recent acute infection or vaccination. Comment on this clone: The antigen remains undetermined.

General study results and limits: Investigators expected sequencing depth to affect clonotype sharing among donors.

Produced via immunoSEQ multiplex PCR; TCRdb's table is partial and in-frame only. The sample contains around 650,000 clones, about 95% of which appear only once. This TCR came from a woman in her thirties in good health. Specimen: naive CD8+ T cells sorted from blood.

CDR3 sequence (DNA): TGTGCCAGCAGCTTGGCCTCCGGGATCAAGGGAAACACCATATATTTT. This sequence encodes CASSLASGIKGNTIYF. The genes are TRBV5-6 and TRBJ1-3, with D hard to call. CDR1 is SGHDT, CDR2 YYEEEE, per germline. The germline V and J ends were trimmed by 0 bases and 4 bases, with 14 bases remaining between them. The CDR3 covers 16 residues.